This passage covers 6 T cell receptor beta chains from one sample sequenced in a study of blood T cells in healthy people across ages. For the second PCR, which ran for about 7 to 12 cycles, a sample-barcoded 5' primer and a J-beta primer mix were used. From the 5' RACE reads, TCRdb called clonotypes with MiXCR, one entry per CDR3 protein. The table shows roughly 1.6 million distinct CDR3 sequences, with roughly 32% occurring only once. The sequencing sample was made of blood. These receptors were collected from a woman between 25 and 40 years old in good health.

The V and J genes are TRBV5-8 and TRBJ1-1; TRBD1 matches at 10 bases. Germline CDR1 and CDR2: SGHTS and YDEGEE. CDR3 length: 16 amino acids. Losses at the gene ends were 4 bases for V and 4 bases for J; bases not matched to a gene: 10. The chain's CDR3 is CASSTDRGLGPTEAFF. The CDR3 DNA follows: TGTGCCAGCAGCACCGACAGGGGGCTTGGTCCCACTGAAGCTTTCTTT.

This clonotype was seen more than once but under ten times. V usage is TRBV11-2 and J usage is TRBJ2-7; TRBD1 or TRBD2 may be the D gene (5 bases each). The V and J ends lost 0 bases and 1 base respectively, with 25 bases between them. The CDR3 loop spans 20 amino acids. The germline gives CDR1 SGHAT, CDR2 FQNNGV. CDR3 in DNA: TGTGCCAGCAGCTTAGAGAGTGGGGGTACGGGGAAGCGCCGATCCTACGAGCAGTACTTC. Translated, it gives CASSLESGGTGKRRSYEQYF.

This clonotype occurred a few times. The V and J genes are TRBV6-5 and TRBJ2-5, with D unclear. CDR1 and CDR2 from the germline V gene are MNHEY and SVGAGI. The V gene lost 4 bases and the J gene lost 3 bases, with 9 bases spanning the gap. The CDR3 runs to 13 residues. The CDR3 loop reads CASSSDWEETQYF. As DNA, the CDR3 is TGTGCCAGCAGTTCCGACTGGGAAGAGACCCAGTACTTC.

This clonotype was counted ten times or more. In nucleotides, the CDR3 is TGCAGTGCTTCTCCCGGGGGGGCCGAAGAGACCCAGTACTTC. Protein product: CSASPGGAEETQYF. The rearrangement uses TRBV20-1 and TRBJ2-5, with 8 positions matching TRBD2. V was clipped by 5 bases and J by 3 bases; unmatched bases: 8. CDR3 size: 14 residues. The germline CDR1 and CDR2 sequences are DFQATT and SNEGSKA (reference sequence).

This chain joins TRBV9 and TRBJ2-1; 9 positions match TRBD1. V dropped 2 bases and J dropped 5; count of bases not matched to a gene: 8. The CDR3 runs 16 residues. From germline, CDR1 is SGDLS and CDR2 YYNGEE. In nucleotides, the CDR3 is TGTGCCAGCAGCGTCCGAGGGGGACAGGGTAACAATGAGCAGTTCTTC. Translated: CASSVRGGQGNNEQFF. Full variable domain (remainder filled in from reference TRBV9 and TRBJ2-1): DSGVTQTPKHLITATGQRVTLRCSPRSGDLSVYWYQQSLDQGLQFLIQYYNGEERAKGNILERFSAQQFPDLHSELNLSSLELGDSALYFCASSVRGGQGNNEQFFGPGTRLTVL.

In its sample, this clonotype was seen a few times. V usage is TRBV27 and J usage is TRBJ2-7, with 11 positions matching TRBD1. V shed 5 bases, J shed 7 bases, and the junction held 7 bases outside the gene matches. Germline CDR1 MNHEY, CDR2 SMNVEV (reference sequence). The CDR3 covers 14 residues. CDR3 loop: CASSQRTGGWEQYF. CDR3 bases: TGTGCCAGCAGTCAAAGGACAGGGGGCTGGGAGCAGTACTTC.